This T cell receptor beta chain appears in the sequencing data of a study of CD8+ T cells in alopecia areata (dated by TCRdb to about 2018). For the wider study: The treated patients, all with moderate-to-severe alopecia areata, were enrolled in an open-label pilot trial of oral tofacitinib given at 5 to 10 mg twice daily. Patients stayed on tofacitinib for 6 to 18 months and then had 6 months of follow-up off drug so that delayed response and recurrence could be assessed. Disease severity in treated patients was measured with the SALT score, which quantifies the percentage of affected scalp surface area. The study used high-throughput TCRbeta sequencing to examine T cell clonal expansion in alopecia areata, in both the C3H/HeJ mouse model and human patients. On the human side, TCRbeta sequencing was run on scalp tissue and on sorted CD4+ and CD8+ peripheral blood T cells from healthy controls and from alopecia areata patients with either patchy or totalis/universalis disease. Biopsies were taken from tofacitinib-treated patients at baseline and again at 4 and 24 weeks into treatment, and several of those patients also had a later scalp biopsy. Scalp clonality was compared among normal scalp (n=4), patchy alopecia areata scalp (n=8), and alopecia totalis/universalis scalp (n=8). The RNA source kit depended on sample type: the PAXgene miRNA kit for fixed scalp, the miRNeasy kit for PBMCs, and the RNeasy kit for mouse skin. TCRbeta CDR3 regions were amplified by immunoSEQ multiplex PCR with 35 Vbeta forward and 13 Jbeta reverse primers.

The time point label of this sample denotes: 24 weeks on oral tofacitinib. The treatment or condition label here, explained by the study, means: oral pan-JAK inhibitor, 5-10 mg twice daily. Peripheral blood and lesional scalp punch biopsies were obtained from patients with alopecia areata. PBMCs were isolated by density centrifugation and stained for CD3, CD4 and CD8, and CD4+ and CD8+ T cells were sorted on a FACSAria. Here is what the overall study found, with its caveats: Shared TCR sequences between patients were less evident than in mice, which may be partly attributable to HLA diversity in the patient population. During tofacitinib treatment, many expanded lesional clones stuck around in both scalp and blood, and this persistence may partly explain why relapse happens after treatment is stopped. Compared with normal scalp, lesional scalp had higher clonality and more expanded CD8+ clones, particularly in alopecia totalis/universalis, a pattern that suggests antigenic drive. Unlike mouse skin, which is dominated by gammadelta T cells, normal human skin has resident alphabeta T cells that are also sequenced, and this complicates analysis of the scalp TCR repertoire. Tofacitinib significantly lowered scalp clonality and the number of expanded CD8+ clones among the top 100 scalp clones. Because the treated cohort was small and had only one nonresponder, larger studies are needed to examine links between baseline CD8+ expansion and response.

Turning to this clone: Its antigen is currently not known. Within one base of it there is no much larger clone, and no base qualities were kept.

Libraries came from the immunoSEQ multiplex PCR assay. For TCR sequencing, RNA was extracted from every sample and reverse transcribed into cDNA to serve as template. First-strand cDNA was synthesized using SuperScript III with a 2:1 mix of oligo-dT and random hexamers. A synthetic immune receptor repertoire was used to gauge amplification bias, and whatever bias remained was removed computationally. As for the authors' bioinformatics: Raw reads were preprocessed to remove errors, and CDR3 was defined according to IMGT conventions as the region from the conserved cysteine to phenylalanine. Clonality was calculated as 1 minus Shannon entropy normalized by log2 of the number of productive unique TCRs. Whether each scalp clone was CD4 or CD8 was inferred by checking scalp TCRbeta sequences against the CD4 and CD8 repertoires from sorted blood. Not all clones reach the TCRdb copy of this immuneACCESS table, which keeps in-frame sequences only. Checked studies attribute under half of the gap to unresolved V genes and leave the rest unexplained. V, J and clone size reflect that table, while D and trimming were determined from the DNA. The sample has approximately 170,000 clones on record, around three fifths of them singletons. Approximately 14% of the sample is taken by the ten largest.

This sequence was found in a human donor with alopecia areata. The sequences come from CD4+ T cells sorted from blood, collected at week 24, from a patient treated with tofacitinib.

For the CDR3, the sequence is CSVSHDYGYTF. The DNA sequence is TGCAGCGTCTCCCACGACTATGGCTACACCTTC. The receptor chain draws on TRBV29-1 and TRBJ1-2, with the D segment identity uncertain. The junction carries 8 bases between V and J, which are trimmed by 6 bases and 3 bases respectively. From cysteine to phenylalanine, the CDR3 is 11 amino acids long. The only DNA kept is the CDR3, 33 bases in frame from the first base. According to the germline V gene, CDR1 reads SQVTM and CDR2 reads ANQGSEA.